This T cell receptor beta chain was recorded in a study of response to subunit inactivated influenza vaccine (dated by TCRdb to the late 2010s). Context from the whole study: Deep quantitative profiling of the T cell receptor repertoire was used in the study to follow responses to a trivalent subunit inactivated influenza vaccine.

The library was produced with RT-PCR. These reads were obtained on an Illumina HiSeq 2500. TCRdb passed the public sequencing reads through fastp at Q25 and MiXCR, retaining productive beta sequences. Identical CDR3 protein sequences are pooled into one entry, listed with their most common genes and DNA. This sample holds approximately 480,000 distinct CDR3 sequences; approximately 11% were observed only once. Together, the top ten hold 9.5% to 15% of the sample. The full study reports these points: According to the authors, only a limited number of new T cells may be recruited by each seasonal influenza vaccination.

This clonotype appeared many times. It lacks a known antigen. No much larger clonotype is one base removed from it; base qualities were not supplied. For CDR1 and CDR2, the germline V gene lists MDHEN and SYDVKM. Counted from cysteine to phenylalanine, this CDR3 has 14 amino acids. The read is trimmed to its CDR3 DNA, 42 bases read in frame from base 1. Trimming costs V 10 bases and J 2 bases, and their ends lie 15 bases apart. Taken with the paper, the label for time point translates to: around 42 days after influenza vaccine administration. This sequence was found in a man in his forties or fifties who received an inactivated influenza vaccine. Donor details come from another sample of the same person, matched by shared clones. The chain is encoded by TRBV28 joined to TRBJ2-1, with a tentative D call of TRBD1 or TRBD2, each matching 5 bases. This specimen consisted of PBMCs from blood, obtained more than 35 days after vaccination. The CDR3 region reads CATLREPPYNEQFF. The DNA sequence is given as TGTGCCACCCTCAGGGAGCCCCCCTACAATGAGCAGTTCTTC.